This T cell receptor beta chain stems from a study of blood T cell repertoires in COVID-19. Germline CDR1 and CDR2: LNHNV and YYDKDF (reference sequence). The CDR3 is made up of 22 amino acids. Trimming stripped 1 base from V and 7 bases from J, with 35 bases between. TCRdb's copy holds only in-frame clones and misses some; the assay was immunoSEQ multiplex PCR. The sample includes fewer than 100,000 clones, around 75% of them seen just once. This clone was counted a single time. What was sequenced was peripheral blood. The V and J genes are TRBV15 and TRBJ2-1; TRBD2 is a possible D gene (6 bases). This receptor was taken from a human donor in a cohort sampled during active COVID-19. CDR3 nucleotides: TGTGCCACCAGCAGAGTAGGGCACTATGGGTGGGAGGCCTCCCCCTATGGGAATGAGCAGTTCTTC. Its translation: CATSRVGHYGWEASPYGNEQFF.